The rows below give T cell receptor beta chains drawn from one sample of a study of response to subunit inactivated influenza vaccine. TCRdb reanalysed the RT-PCR reads using MiXCR and keeps one entry per CDR3 protein. The profile shows 650,000 to 850,000 distinct CDR3 sequences, roughly 14% of them singletons. The starting material was PBMCs from blood, obtained roughly 15 days before vaccination. These receptors were taken from a man aged 45-65 years who received an inactivated influenza vaccine. Both conserved end residues are part of each CDR3. D genes are given only for firm matches. A row's size may be missing; if present it is once, few, many or a size class.

abundance	d_gene	v_gene	j_gene	CDR3aa	CDR3nt
.	.	TRBV6-2/TRBV6-3	TRBJ1-1	CASRSTGPTEAFF	TGTGCCAGCAGGTCGACAGGCCCCACTGAAGCTTTCTTT
few	.	TRBV4-1	TRBJ2-3	CASSQDPRLGTDTQYF	TGCGCCAGCAGCCAAGACCCTAGGTTAGGCACAGATACGCAGTATTTT
.	.	TRBV2	TRBJ2-3	CASRTSAGNTDTQYF	TGTGCCAGCAGGACCTCCGCGGGAAACACAGATACGCAGTATTTT
.	TRBD2	TRBV5-1	TRBJ2-2	CASDSGRLTGELFF	TGCGCCAGCGATAGCGGGAGACTCACCGGGGAGCTGTTTTTT
.	TRBD1	TRBV6-2/TRBV6-3	TRBJ1-1	CASSHRGEAFF	TGTGCCAGCAGTCACAGGGGGGAAGCTTTCTTT
many	.	TRBV7-2	TRBJ2-5	CASSLGARGIQETQYF	TGTGCCAGCAGCTTAGGCGCCAGAGGGATCCAAGAGACCCAGTACTTC
many	.	TRBV5-1	TRBJ2-5	CASSRTLETQYF	TGCGCCAGCAGCCGTACTTTAGAGACCCAGTACTTC
.	.	TRBV25-1	TRBJ1-2	CASSAAWAGVYYGYTF	TGTGCCAGCAGTGCGGCGTGGGCAGGCGTCTACTATGGCTACACCTTC
few	TRBD2	TRBV3-1	TRBJ2-2	CASSQAASGRDTGELFF	TGTGCCAGCAGCCAAGCCGCTAGCGGGAGGGACACCGGGGAGCTGTTTTTT
few	.	TRBV7-6	TRBJ1-6	CASSLEIGLKGNSPLHF	TGTGCCAGCAGCTTAGAGATAGGGCTAAAGGGTAATTCACCCCTCCACTTT
many	TRBD1	TRBV5-1	TRBJ2-3	CASSRTGGTDTQYF	TGTGCCAGCAGTAGGACAGGGGGCACAGATACGCAGTATTTT
.	.	TRBV5-1	TRBJ2-7	CASSLGGGQDYEKYF	TGCGCCAGCAGCTTGGGAGGGGGCCAGGACTACGAGAAGTACTTC
.	.	TRBV4-3	TRBJ1-4	CASSQGSSSCEKLFF	TGCGCCAGCAGCCAAGGGTCCTCATCGTGTGAAAAACTGTTTTTT
many	TRBD1	TRBV4-1	TRBJ2-7	CASSQVHRGQYEQYF	TGCGCCAGCAGCCAAGTACACAGGGGGCAATACGAGCAGTACTTC
.	.	TRBV15	TRBJ2-3	CATSREPSATDTQYF	TGTGCCACCAGCAGAGAGCCAAGCGCCACAGATACGCAGTATTTT
.	.	TRBV28	TRBJ1-5	CASSLLGAINQPQHF	TGTGCCAGCAGTTTGTTAGGGGCTATTAATCAGCCCCAGCATTTT
few	TRBD2	TRBV6-5	TRBJ2-5	CASSYGAGEETQYF	TGTGCCAGCAGTTACGGGGCGGGGGAAGAGACCCAGTACTTC
few	.	TRBV3-1	TRBJ2-7	CASSPASTYEQYF	TGTGCCAGCAGTCCAGCCTCCACCTACGAGCAGTACTTC
few	TRBD2	TRBV7-2	TRBJ2-4	CASSLRGTSGGINIQYF	TGTGCCAGCAGCTTAAGAGGGACTAGCGGGGGGATAAACATTCAGTACTTC
.	TRBD1	TRBV28	TRBJ2-7	CASSAWGQGYEQYF	TGTGCCAGCAGTGCCTGGGGACAGGGCTACGAGCAGTACTTC
.	TRBD2	TRBV7-9	TRBJ2-7	CASSLTGAGVWSYEQYF	TGTGCCAGCAGCTTAACGGGAGCGGGAGTCTGGTCCTACGAGCAGTACTTC
.	.	TRBV5-1	TRBJ2-5	CASRDTLQETQYF	TGCGCCAGCAGGGACACCCTCCAAGAGACCCAGTACTTC
.	.	TRBV12-5	TRBJ1-1	CASGETANTEAFF	TGTGCTAGTGGTGAGACAGCGAACACTGAAGCTTTCTTT
.	.	TRBV12-5	TRBJ2-3	CASGSIADTQYF	TGTGCTAGTGGATCAATTGCGGATACGCAGTATTTT
many	TRBD1	TRBV28	TRBJ2-7	CASTFRETGGYEQYF	TGTGCCAGCACCTTTAGGGAGACAGGGGGGTACGAGCAGTACTTC
.	.	TRBV15	TRBJ2-7	CAVGRGPYEQYF	TGTGCGGTCGGTCGGGGGCCCTACGAGCAGTACTTC
.	TRBD2	TRBV20-1	TRBJ2-3	CSAGRGISTDTQYF	TGCAGTGCTGGGCGGGGGATCAGCACAGATACGCAGTATTTT